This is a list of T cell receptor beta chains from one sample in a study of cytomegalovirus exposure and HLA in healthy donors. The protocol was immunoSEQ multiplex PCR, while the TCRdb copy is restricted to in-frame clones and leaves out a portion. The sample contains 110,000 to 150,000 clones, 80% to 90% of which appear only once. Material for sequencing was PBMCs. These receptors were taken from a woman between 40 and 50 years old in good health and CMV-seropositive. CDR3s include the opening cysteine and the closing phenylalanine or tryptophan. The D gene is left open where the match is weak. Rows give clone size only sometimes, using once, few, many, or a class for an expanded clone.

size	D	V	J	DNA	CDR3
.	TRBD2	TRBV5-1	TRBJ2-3	TGCGCCAGCAGCCCAGGACTAGCGGGAGGTCCCAGCACAGATACGCAGTATTTT	CASSPGLAGGPSTDTQYF
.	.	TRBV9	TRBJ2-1	TGTGCCAGCAGCGTCAGTCACGCCAATGAGCAGTTCTTC	CASSVSHANEQFF
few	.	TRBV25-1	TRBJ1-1	TGTGCCAGCAGAGGGGTCACTGAAGCTTTCTTT	CASRGVTEAFF
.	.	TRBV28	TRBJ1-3	TGTGCCAGCAGTTTATCTCAGGGTGTTTTACGAAACACCATATATTTT	CASSLSQGVLRNTIYF
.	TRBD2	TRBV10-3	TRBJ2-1	TGTGCCATCAGTTCGGCCAACCGACTAGCGGGGAACAATGAGCAGTTCTTC	CAISSANRLAGNNEQFF
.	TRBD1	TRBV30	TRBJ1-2	TGTGCCTGGGGGGACAGGGGGAAATATGGCTACACCTTC	CAWGDRGKYGYTF
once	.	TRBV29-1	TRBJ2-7	TGCAGCGTTGAAGATGTGACAGACCTCTCCTACGAGCAGTACTTC	CSVEDVTDLSYEQYF
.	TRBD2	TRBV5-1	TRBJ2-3	TGCGCCAGCAGCTTCCGACTAGCGGGAGATGCAGATACGCAGTATTTT	CASSFRLAGDADTQYF
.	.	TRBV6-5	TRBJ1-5	TGTGCCAGTGCTCAGGGAGGGAATCAGCCCCAGCATTTT	CASAQGGNQPQHF
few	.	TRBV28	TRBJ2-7	TGTGCCAGCAGCTTAATTAGCGGAAGGGGGAGGGATCGGTACTTC	CASSLISGRGRDRYF
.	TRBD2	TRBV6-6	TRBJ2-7	TGTGCCAGCAGTTACGGAGCGGGAGGTCATGACGAGCAGTACTTC	CASSYGAGGHDEQYF